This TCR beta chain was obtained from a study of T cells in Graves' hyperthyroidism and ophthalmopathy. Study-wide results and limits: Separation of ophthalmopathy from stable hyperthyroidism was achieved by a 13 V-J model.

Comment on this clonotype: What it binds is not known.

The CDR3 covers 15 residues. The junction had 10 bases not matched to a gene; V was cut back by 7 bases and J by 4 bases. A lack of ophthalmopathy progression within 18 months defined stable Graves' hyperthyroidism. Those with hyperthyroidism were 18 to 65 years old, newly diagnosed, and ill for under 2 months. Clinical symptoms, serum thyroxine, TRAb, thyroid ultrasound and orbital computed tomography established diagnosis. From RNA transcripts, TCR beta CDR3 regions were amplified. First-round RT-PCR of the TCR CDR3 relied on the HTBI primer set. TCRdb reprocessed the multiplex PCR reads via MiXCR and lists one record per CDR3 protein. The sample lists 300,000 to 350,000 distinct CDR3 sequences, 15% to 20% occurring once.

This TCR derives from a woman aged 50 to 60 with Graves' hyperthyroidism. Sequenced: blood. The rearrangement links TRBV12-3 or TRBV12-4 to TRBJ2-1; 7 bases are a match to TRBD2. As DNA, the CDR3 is TGTGCCAGCACTCCTGGGACTAATAATTACAATGAGCAGTTCTTC. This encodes CASTPGTNNYNEQFF.